This T cell receptor (beta chain) was observed in a study of blood T cell repertoires in COVID-19. Study-wide context: Samples came from the United States, Italy and Spain, spanning acute and convalescent COVID-19. PBMCs, B-cell-depleted T cells, or T cells provided the cDNA or gDNA that made up the material.

Original handling: Estimation of nucleated cell counts was performed using reference gene primer amplification. Data came from immunoSEQ multiplex PCR; TCRdb stores just in-frame clones and leaves some out. The DNA was the basis for D and trimming; V, J and clone size are from that table. The sample includes 300,000 to 400,000 clones, roughly 90% of them seen just once. The CDR3 loop spans 11 amino acids. The chain combines TRBV12-3 or TRBV12-4 with TRBJ2-7; 8 nucleotides match TRBD1. Sequencing was done on a sample of peripheral blood. This receptor was taken from a woman aged 45-65 years with active or convalescent COVID-19. CDR3 amino acids: CATGGRNEQYF. Here the CDR3 DNA reads TGTGCTACAGGGGGGAGAAACGAGCAGTACTTC.